These 7 T cell receptor beta chains originate from one sample sequenced in a study of control samples from healthy donors and cancer patients. Data came from immunoSEQ multiplex PCR; TCRdb stores just in-frame clones and leaves some out. The data hold about 150,000 clones, with about 91% observed a single time. Sequencing input: blood. Receptors were obtained from a woman in her thirties or forties in good health.

This chain connects TRBV6-5 to TRBJ1-2; no reliable D call. The CDR3 sequence is 13 residues long. V was shortened by 5 bases and J by 7 bases, with 14 bases between the two germline ends. Germline lookup yields CDR1 MNHEY and CDR2 SVGAGI. The CDR3 is CASSRPTSFGYTF. In DNA form, the CDR3 reads TGTGCCAGCAGTCGACCAACCTCTTTTGGCTACACCTTC.

The genes are TRBV4-2 and TRBJ2-3, with 12 bases lining up with TRBD2. The CDR3 has 16 residues. Germline loops: CDR1 LGHNA, CDR2 YNFKEQ. The J segment lost 4 bases and the V segment lost 0 bases, leaving 2 bases of the junction unmatched. This CDR3 reads CASSQDLAGGSDTQYF. CDR3 nucleotides: TGTGCCAGCAGCCAAGATCTAGCGGGGGGGTCAGATACGCAGTATTTT.

The chain employs TRBV7-9 and TRBJ1-2; possibly TRBD1 for D (6 bases). The CDR3 runs to 14 residues. Trimming took 3 bases from V and 8 from J, leaving 16 bases between them. CDR1 and CDR2 from the germline V gene are SEHNR and FQNEAQ (reference sequence). DNA of the CDR3: TGTGCCAGCAGCTTCACCGGGACACCACTCGGCTACACCTTC. It encodes CASSFTGTPLGYTF. Filled out from reference TRBV7-9 and TRBJ1-2, the complete variable domain reads DTGVSQNPRHKITKRGQNVTFRCDPISEHNRLYWYRQTLGQGPEFLTYFQNEAQLEKSRLLSDRFSAERPKGSFSTLEIQRTEQGDSAMYLCASSFTGTPLGYTFGSGTRLTVV.

The chain has TRBV19 and TRBJ1-1; TRBD1 is a possible D gene (5 bases). CDR3 length: 14 amino acids. The germline V gene has CDR1 LNHDA and CDR2 SQIVND (reference sequence). The V end was cut by 6 bases, the J end by 2 bases, with 13 bases between. In DNA, the CDR3 is TGTGCCAGTAGCCTCGGGACCTATAACACTGAAGCTTTCTTT. Protein: CASSLGTYNTEAFF. Variable domain in full (rest from reference TRBV19 and TRBJ1-1): DGGITQSPKYLFRKEGQNVTLSCEQNLNHDAMYWYRQDPGQGLRLIYYSQIVNDFQKGDIAEGYSVSREKKESFPLTVTSAQKNPTAFYLCASSLGTYNTEAFFGQGTRLTVV.

This chain links TRBV13 with TRBJ1-2, with D possibly matching TRBD1 (5 bases). Germline V CDR1 and CDR2: PRHDT, FYEKMQ (reference sequence). V was trimmed by 1 base and J by 0 bases, leaving 18 bases between them. The CDR3 loop spans 18 amino acids. The CDR3 DNA reads as TGTGCCAGCAGCTTAGTGGAGGTTAGGGACCTCCCTAACTATGGCTACACCTTC. It yields the protein CASSLVEVRDLPNYGYTF.

This clone occurred once. V and J are TRBV5-1 and TRBJ2-2, with 8 bases matching TRBD1. Trimming took 4 bases from V and 2 from J; bases not matched to a gene: 7. This CDR3 is 16 amino acids long. CDR1 SGHRS and CDR2 YFSETQ come from the germline V gene. CDR3 DNA: TGCGCCAGCAGCACTGGACAGGGCGCCAACACCGGGGAGCTGTTTTTT. Translating it yields CASSTGQGANTGELFF.

The chain recombines TRBV20-1 with TRBJ1-1; D not resolved. The CDR3 loop spans 13 amino acids. Germline values: CDR1 DFQATT, CDR2 SNEGSKA (reference sequence). The germline V and J ends were trimmed by 3 bases and 6 bases, with 14 bases remaining between them. The CDR3, as DNA: TGCAGTGCTAGTCCCGCAGGTAGCCCTGAAGCTTTCTTT. Protein product: CSASPAGSPEAFF.